The source of this TCR beta chain is a study of blood T cell repertoires in COVID-19. Turning to the study itself: Samples representing acute and convalescent COVID-19 were sourced from the United States, Italy and Spain. From T cells, B-cell-depleted T cells, or PBMCs came the material, which was cDNA or gDNA.

In the source study's methods: Amplification of reference gene primers provided the estimated nucleated cell counts. Some clones are missing from TCRdb's copy, which holds only in-frame ones; the method was immunoSEQ multiplex PCR. The V and J calls and clone size come from that table; D and trimming were worked out from the DNA. The repertoire has 25,000 to 35,000 clones, roughly 82% of them found once; the top ten carry about an eighth. Germline CDR1 is KGHSH and CDR2 is LQKENI. The CDR3 covers 19 residues. V was pared by 3 bases and J by 5 bases, with 23 bases between. Sequencing was carried out using peripheral blood. The clonotype comes from a human donor in a cohort sampled during active COVID-19. The V and J genes are TRBV18 and TRBJ1-6; D possibly corresponds to TRBD1 (6 bases). This CDR3 is CASSPGHGTGLANNSPLHF. The DNA for the CDR3 is TGTGCCAGCTCACCGGGACACGGTACCGGCCTGGCAAATAATTCACCCCTCCACTTT.